This TCR beta chain derives from a study of CD8 T cells in Susac syndrome. RNA amounts of about 0.5 to 1 ug underwent reverse transcription with random hexamers. With immunoSEQ multiplex PCR, TCR beta CDR3 was amplified across 54 Vbeta and 13 Jbeta. TCRdb processed the immunoSEQ multiplex PCR reads anew with MiXCR; each CDR3 protein has one entry. The data hold about 190,000 distinct CDR3 sequences, with roughly 95% observed a single time. This CDR3 region has 13 residues. The V and J ends lost 2 bases and 5 bases, in that order; junction bases with no gene match: 4. CDR1 SQVTM and CDR2 ANQGSEA come from the germline V gene. In blood CD8+ and CD4+ T cells, TCR beta underwent sequencing. Healthy donors constituted the control group, matched for age and sex.

The source material was CD4+ T cells from PBMCs. The sequence derives from a human donor in good health. The chain is built from TRBV29-1 and TRBJ2-5, with TRBD2 matching 8 bases. Written as DNA, the CDR3 is TGCAGCGTTGAATGGACTAGCCGGGAGACCCAGTACTTC. It is translated as CSVEWTSRETQYF. The complete variable domain, with remaining parts taken from reference TRBV29-1 and TRBJ2-5, reads SAVISQKPSRDICQRGTSLTIQCQVDSQVTMMFWYRQQPGQSLTLIATANQGSEATYESGFVIDKFPISRPNLTFSTLTVSNMSPEDSSIYLCSVEWTSRETQYFGPGTRLLVL.